These 11 T cell receptor beta chains came from one sample sequenced in a study of blood T cells in healthy people across ages. PCR was performed a second time for roughly 7 to 11 cycles using a sample-barcoded 5' primer and a J-beta primer mix. TCRdb reprocessed the 5' RACE reads with MiXCR, giving one entry per CDR3 protein. The table shows over 1,500,000 distinct CDR3 sequences, with roughly 52% occurring only once. Sequenced material: blood. These receptors came from a woman between 40 and 50 years old in good health.

The chain uses TRBV4-3 and TRBJ2-5, with a tentative D call TRBD1 (7 bases). The CDR3 runs 16 residues. The V gene lost 0 bases and the J gene lost 11 bases, with 22 bases spanning the gap. The V gene's germline CDR1 is LGHNA and CDR2 YSLEER. The CDR3 loop is CASSQDGGTVYNEQYF. The CDR3 DNA is TGCGCCAGCAGCCAAGATGGGGGGACAGTTTACAATGAGCAGTACTTC.

The chain employs TRBV10-1 and TRBJ2-1; possibly TRBD1 or TRBD2 for D (5 bases each). The J call may be faulty, since TRBJ2-7 better matches the DNA end. Looked up from germline, CDR1 is WNHNN and CDR2 is SYGVQD (reference sequence). The CDR3 sequence is 15 residues long. The CDR3 protein is CASSGWGSEEGEQYF. DNA of the CDR3: TGCGCCAGCAGTGGATGGGGAAGCGAAGAGGGGGAGCAGTACTTC.

This clonotype was detected a few times. The CDR3 is CATQSSGGEETQYF. The CDR3 region has the DNA TGTGCCACCCAGTCGTCCGGGGGGGAAGAGACCCAGTACTTC. The chain has TRBV10-3 and TRBJ2-5; 8 positions match TRBD2. Unmatched junction bases numbered 10, after V lost 10 bases and J lost 3 bases. Germline-derived CDR1 and CDR2 are ENHRY and SYGVKD. The CDR3 extends over 14 amino acids.

This clonotype was recorded a few times. CDR3 DNA sequence: TGCAGTGCCATCACGACTAGCGGGGGGCACACAGATACGCAGTATTTT. Residues: CSAITTSGGHTDTQYF. The chain links TRBV20-1 to TRBJ2-3, with 13 nucleotides matching TRBD2. This CDR3 is 16 amino acids long. Germline CDR1 is DFQATT and CDR2 is SNEGSKA (reference sequence). V trimming: 6 bases; J trimming: 2 bases; junction bases outside the gene matches: 8.

The chain uses TRBV5-1 and TRBJ2-1; a possible D gene is TRBD1 (5 bases). This CDR3 is built from 15 residues. V was shortened by 0 bases and J by 8 bases, with 15 bases between the two germline ends. CDR1 and CDR2 (germline): SGHRS, YFSETQ. CDR3 protein: CASSLEERWGDEQFF. CDR3 in DNA: TGCGCCAGCAGCTTGGAGGAACGGTGGGGCGATGAGCAGTTCTTC.

This clonotype was picked up one time. This chain uses TRBV9 with TRBJ1-2, with D perhaps TRBD1 (5 bases). CDR3 length: 16 residues. The germline gives CDR1 SGDLS, CDR2 YYNGEE. The ends were cut back, 0 bases at V and 7 bases at J, with 19 bases in the middle. Written as DNA, the CDR3 is TGTGCCAGCAGCGTAGGGGGTCAGGGTTATAGGGCTGGCTACACCTTC. Its translation: CASSVGGQGYRAGYTF.

This chain uses TRBV6-5 with TRBJ1-2; D remains ambiguous. This CDR3 contains 14 residues. V lost 0 bases and J lost 4, with 9 bases in between. CDR1 is MNHEY and CDR2 is SVGAGI in the germline V gene. This CDR3 is CASSYSRGSYGYTF. DNA for the CDR3: TGTGCCAGCAGTTACTCTCGGGGTAGCTATGGCTACACCTTC.

The chain links TRBV28 to TRBJ1-4; D is perhaps TRBD1 (5 bases). CDR3 length: 16 residues. Germline values: CDR1 MDHEN, CDR2 SYDVKM. V lost 2 bases and J lost 7, with 17 bases in between. CDR3 protein: CASSLGLWQGGEKLFF. CDR3 nucleotide sequence: TGTGCCAGCAGTTTAGGTCTTTGGCAGGGTGGTGAAAAACTGTTTTTT.

This clonotype was picked up a small number of times. The chain links TRBV20-1 to TRBJ2-5, with 9 bases fitting TRBD2. Trimming removed 4 bases from V and 8 bases from J; junction bases left unmatched: 20. This CDR3 is 17 amino acids long. Germline CDR1 is DFQATT and CDR2 is SNEGSKA (reference sequence). DNA for the CDR3: TGCAGTGCTACTGTTCCCTCCGGGACTAGCCATCCTTATACCCAGTACTTC. Translation gives CSATVPSGTSHPYTQYF.

This chain connects TRBV29-1 to TRBJ2-1, with D tentatively TRBD2 (6 bases). Germline V gene sequence: CDR1 SQVTM, CDR2 ANQGSEA. The CDR3 extends over 14 amino acids. V was trimmed by 6 bases and J by 4 bases, leaving 16 bases between them. The DNA for the CDR3 is TGCAGCGTCGATCTTACGGGACTGTACAATGAGCAGTTCTTC. The encoded protein is CSVDLTGLYNEQFF.

The chain carries TRBV3-1 and TRBJ2-1, with D possibly being TRBD2 (11 bases). Germline CDR1 and CDR2: LGHDT and YNNKEL (reference sequence). V lost 6 bases, J lost 3 bases, and 36 bases lay in between. CDR3 size: 22 residues. The CDR3 is CASSDRGHSGGAFRSSYNEQFF. Written as DNA, the CDR3 is TGTGCCAGCAGTGACAGGGGGCATAGCGGGGGGGCCTTTCGATCTAGCTACAATGAGCAGTTCTTC.